These 23 T cell receptor beta chains were all obtained from the same sample, sequenced in a study of blood T cells in healthy people across ages. The second PCR ran about 6 to 12 cycles with a sample-barcoded 5' primer and J-beta primers. TCRdb re-analysed the 5' RACE reads in MiXCR, keeping a single row per CDR3 protein. The repertoire has about 670,000 distinct CDR3 sequences, around 38% of them found once; the top ten carry 30%. The sample consisted of blood. The source is a man older than 75 in good health.

The chain carries TRBV6-6 and TRBJ2-5; 10 bases agree with TRBD2. The CDR3 runs 16 residues. V shed 4 bases and J 11 bases; nucleotides not matched to a gene: 16. The germline gives CDR1 MNHNY, CDR2 SVGAGI (reference sequence). The CDR3 sequence is CASSSLAGGSYNEQYF. The CDR3 region has the DNA TGTGCCAGCAGTTCCTTAGCGGGAGGCTCCTACAATGAGCAGTACTTC.

A remark on this clonotype: This may be a read error, as it is one base from a much larger clone. The V call is TRBV29-1, the J call TRBJ2-1; D gene uncertain. Between the trimmed V and J ends, which lost 3 bases and 4 bases, there was a span of 7 bases. CDR3 length equals 12 residues. CDR1 is SQVTM and CDR2 is ANQGSEA in the germline V gene. CDR3 sequence: CSVDAAYNEQFF. The CDR3 bases are TGCAGCGTTGATGCAGCGTACAATGAGCAGTTCTTC.

This clonotype was detected only once. The genes are TRBV9 and TRBJ2-1; 9 bases line up with TRBD2. Trimming cost V 4 bases and J 9 bases; bases outside gene matches: 5. The CDR3 covers 13 residues. Germline V gene data show CDR1 as SGDLS and CDR2 as YYNGEE. CDR3 in DNA: TGTGCCAGCAGCCCGAGCGGGGGGTTTGAGCAGTTCTTC. Amino acid sequence: CASSPSGGFEQFF.

This clonotype was picked up a small number of times. The chain joins TRBV4-1 to TRBJ2-3; no clear D. The CDR3 loop spans 16 amino acids. Trimming took 4 bases from V and 0 from J, leaving 14 bases between them. The germline V gene encodes CDR1 MGHRA and CDR2 YSYEKL. The CDR3 reads CASSLSRGRSTDTQYF. In DNA, the CDR3 is TGCGCCAGCAGCCTAAGCCGTGGCCGGAGCACAGATACGCAGTATTTT.

The V call is TRBV7-3, the J call TRBJ1-6; tentatively, D is TRBD1 (6 bases). CDR1 and CDR2 from the germline V gene are SGHTA and FQGTGA. V gave up 5 bases and J gave up 9 bases, with 17 bases separating them. The CDR3 spans 15 residues. CDR3 protein: CASSPGTSLASPLHF. The CDR3 nucleotides read TGTGCCAGCAGCCCTGGGACAAGCCTTGCTTCACCCCTCCACTTT.

This clonotype has a single count. The V gene is TRBV20-1, the J gene TRBJ1-1, with D maybe TRBD1 (6 bases). V was cut by 0 bases and J by 7 bases, with 18 bases left in between. CDR1 is DFQATT and CDR2 is SNEGSKA in the germline V gene (reference sequence). The CDR3 consists of 15 residues. The CDR3 loop reads CSARDSGTQSGEAFF. Here the CDR3 DNA reads TGCAGTGCTAGAGACTCCGGGACACAATCAGGTGAAGCTTTCTTT.

This chain joins TRBV5-1 and TRBJ2-1; D might be TRBD2 (6 bases). Germline CDR1 SGHRS, CDR2 YFSETQ. Trimming removed 0 bases from V and 0 bases from J, with 10 bases in between. The length of the CDR3 is 16 residues. CDR3 region: CASSLVGGTSYNEQFF. DNA of the CDR3: TGCGCCAGCAGCTTGGTCGGGGGAACCTCCTACAATGAGCAGTTCTTC.

Many counts were recorded for this clonotype. The chain recombines TRBV12-3 or TRBV12-4 with TRBJ2-5; perhaps TRBD2 as D (6 bases). The CDR3 loop spans 14 amino acids. V lost 6 bases, J lost 6 bases, and 17 bases lay in between. CDR3 amino acids: CASRGDSGHKTQYF. The CDR3 DNA is TGTGCCAGCAGGGGGGACTCCGGCCACAAGACCCAGTACTTC.

V and J are TRBV29-1 and TRBJ2-5; no reliable D call. Between the trimmed V and J ends, which lost 2 bases and 4 bases, there was a span of 5 bases. The CDR3 loop spans 11 amino acids. Looked up from germline, CDR1 is SQVTM and CDR2 is ANQGSEA. The CDR3 region has the DNA TGCAGCGTTGAATTAAGAGAGACCCAGTACTTC. Protein sequence: CSVELRETQYF.

The chain is built from TRBV7-3 and TRBJ2-1; 14 positions match TRBD2. With 4 bases clipped from V and 7 bases from J, the junction kept 6 bases outside the gene matches. Germline V CDR1 and CDR2: SGHTA, FQGTGA. The CDR3 is made up of 16 amino acids. This chain's CDR3 is CASSSGGLAGENEQFF. DNA for the CDR3: TGTGCCAGCAGCTCTGGGGGACTAGCGGGAGAGAATGAGCAGTTCTTC. Combining the CDR3 with reference TRBV7-3 and TRBJ2-1 gives the whole variable domain GAGVSQTPSNKVTEKGKYVELRCDPISGHTALYWYRQSLGQGPEFLIYFQGTGAADDSGLPNDRFFAVRPEGSVSTLKIQRTERGDSAVYLCASSSGGLAGENEQFFGPGTRLTVL.

The J gene is TRBJ1-2, the V gene TRBV20-1; maybe TRBD1 (5 bases). CDR1 DFQATT and CDR2 SNEGSKA come from the germline V gene (reference sequence). The CDR3 covers 14 residues. With 0 bases removed from V and 8 bases from J, the gap between germline ends came to 16 bases. The CDR3 region is CSARDGGGLEGYTF. CDR3 coding DNA: TGCAGTGCTAGAGATGGGGGGGGATTAGAAGGCTACACCTTC.

The rearrangement joins TRBV20-1 to TRBJ2-7; TRBD1 agrees at 7 bases. Losses at the gene ends were 2 bases for V and 3 bases for J; bases not matched to a gene: 1. This CDR3 spans 12 amino acids. Germline-derived CDR1 and CDR2 are DFQATT and SNEGSKA (reference sequence). This chain's CDR3 is CSARTGDYEQYF. The CDR3 region has the DNA TGCAGTGCTAGAACAGGGGACTACGAGCAGTACTTC.

In this sample, this clonotype turned up many times. The chain couples TRBV3-1 to TRBJ1-2; D not resolved. Trimming removed 4 bases from V and 4 bases from J, with 19 bases in between. This CDR3 spans 16 amino acids. The germline V gene encodes CDR1 LGHDT and CDR2 YNNKEL (reference sequence). The CDR3 coding sequence is TGTGCCAGCAGCCCCCAAAGTGAGGCGGAAGGCTATGGCTACACCTTC. As protein: CASSPQSEAEGYGYTF. The whole variable domain, filled in from reference TRBV3-1 and TRBJ1-2, reads DTAVSQTPKYLVTQMGNDKSIKCEQNLGHDTMYWYKQDSKKFLKIMFSYNNKELIINETVPNRFSPKSPDKAHLNLHINSLELGDSAVYFCASSPQSEAEGYGYTFGSGTRLTVV.

This clonotype was detected only a few times. The rearrangement links TRBV25-1 to TRBJ2-3; D gene unclear. The CDR3 consists of 13 residues. Germline V gives CDR1 MGHDK, CDR2 SYGVNS. With 9 bases removed from V and 2 bases from J, the gap between germline ends came to 12 bases. The CDR3: CASCPRNTDTQYF. Written as DNA, the CDR3 is TGTGCCAGTTGCCCACGGAACACAGATACGCAGTATTTT.

The chain uses TRBV12-3 or TRBV12-4 and TRBJ2-7, with 10 bases that match TRBD1. V was clipped by 4 bases and J by 4 bases; unmatched bases: 10. This CDR3 spans 16 amino acids. In nucleotides, the CDR3 is TGTGCCAGCAGTTCCCCTGTGGGACAGGGGACATACGAGCAGTACTTC. Its protein is CASSSPVGQGTYEQYF.

This clonotype was seen a handful of times. The V and J genes are TRBV7-9 and TRBJ2-7; D gene uncertain. CDR1 and CDR2 from the germline V gene are SEHNR and FQNEAQ (reference sequence). CDR3 length equals 14 residues. The ends were cut back, 1 base at V and 2 bases at J, with 9 bases in the middle. DNA for the CDR3: TGTGCCAGCAGCTTAGACGGGCCTACCTACGAGCAGTACTTC. It codes for CASSLDGPTYEQYF.

The J gene is TRBJ2-5, the V gene TRBV11-3; D is possibly TRBD1 or TRBD2 (5 bases each). This CDR3 is 16 amino acids long. Germline loops: CDR1 SGHNT, CDR2 YENEEA. The V and J ends lost 1 base and 1 base respectively, with 13 bases between them. CDR3 loop: CASSLGHSGPQETQYF. CDR3 sequence (DNA): TGTGCCAGCAGCTTAGGACACTCGGGACCCCAAGAGACCCAGTACTTC.

This clonotype occurred a few times. V and J are TRBV6-2 or TRBV6-3 and TRBJ2-5; 9 bases match TRBD1. The germline V gene has CDR1 MNHEY and CDR2 SVGEGT. The CDR3 extends over 15 amino acids. V shed 4 bases and J 5 bases; nucleotides not matched to a gene: 8. CDR3 DNA: TGTGCCAGCAGTTTGCAAACAGGGGGCTCTGAGACCCAGTACTTC. This sequence encodes CASSLQTGGSETQYF.

The table lists this clonotype with a few counts. The genes are TRBV18 and TRBJ2-1; 7 positions agree with TRBD2. Germline CDR1 reads KGHSH; CDR2 reads LQKENI. The CDR3 has 15 amino acids. J was trimmed by 5 bases and V by 2 bases; bases with no gene match: 6. The CDR3 region is CASSPGGGLDNEQFF. For the CDR3, the DNA is TGTGCCAGCTCACCAGGCGGGGGACTGGACAATGAGCAGTTCTTC.

V and J are TRBV7-9 and TRBJ1-1; TRBD1 is a possible D gene (5 bases). Deletions cut 5 bases from V and 0 bases from J, with 10 bases between. The CDR3 is 14 amino acids. The germline V gene has CDR1 SEHNR and CDR2 FQNEAQ (reference sequence). The DNA for the CDR3 is TGTGCCAGCAGCACGACAGAAATGAACACTGAAGCTTTCTTT. This codes for CASSTTEMNTEAFF.

The chain's CDR3 is CSVGQGVNTEAFF. The CDR3 nucleotides read TGCAGCGTTGGACAGGGCGTGAACACTGAAGCTTTCTTT. The chain uses TRBV29-1 and TRBJ1-1; 7 bases align to TRBD1. Looked up from germline, CDR1 is SQVTM and CDR2 is ANQGSEA. Germline trimming cut 4 bases from V and 0 bases from J; bases unmatched to any gene: 2. The CDR3 has 13 amino acids.

CDR3 bases: TGTGCCAGCAGCCCTGGACAGGGTTTGAGGCAGCCCCAGCATTTT. Its protein is CASSPGQGLRQPQHF. The V gene is TRBV11-2, the J gene TRBJ1-5; TRBD1 agrees at 8 bases. Trimming cost V 5 bases and J 7 bases; bases outside gene matches: 10. Germline lookup yields CDR1 SGHAT and CDR2 FQNNGV. This CDR3 has 15 amino acids.

The J gene is TRBJ2-3, the V gene TRBV4-1; 14 positions agree with TRBD2. The ends lost 4 bases at V and 5 bases at J; junction bases unmatched: 14. CDR3 size: 19 residues. The V gene's germline CDR1 is MGHRA and CDR2 YSYEKL. The DNA of the CDR3 is TGCGCCAGCAGCCTGGGGGGACAGGGACTAGCGGGAGTGAGAGATACGCAGTATTTT. It is translated as CASSLGGQGLAGVRDTQYF.